Listed below are T cell receptor beta chains from one sample, sequenced in a study of T cells after yellow fever vaccination. One entry per CDR3 protein results from TCRdb running MiXCR on the 5' RACE reads. Of some 400,000 distinct CDR3 sequences in the sample, around 6.5% are singletons; the top ten hold 15%. The sequenced sample was PBMCs, obtained 5 days after the yellow fever booster vaccination. The receptor set was obtained from a man between 25 and 39 years old who received the YFV17D yellow fever vaccine. CDR3s include the opening cysteine and the closing phenylalanine or tryptophan. The order of the fields is CDR3 DNA, CDR3 protein, clone size, V gene, D gene, CDR3 length, J gene. D genes are given only for firm matches. Clone size is stated in some rows and not others, as once, few, many or a class when expanded.

CDR3nt: TGTGCCAGCAGCCGGACCATTCCCAATTCACCCCTCCACTTT; CDR3aa: CASSRTIPNSPLHF; abundance: many; v_gene: TRBV6-1; d_gene: NA; len: 14; j_gene: TRBJ1-6
CDR3nt: TGTGCCAGCAGCTTAGGTGCAACCACCGGGGAGCTGTTTTTT; CDR3aa: CASSLGATTGELFF; abundance: many; v_gene: TRBV7-2; d_gene: NA; len: 14; j_gene: TRBJ2-2
CDR3nt: TGTGCCAGCAGCGTGGCGGGAGGAATCACCGGGGAGCTGTTTTTT; CDR3aa: CASSVAGGITGELFF; abundance: NA; v_gene: TRBV9; d_gene: TRBD2; len: 15; j_gene: TRBJ2-2
CDR3nt: TGTGCCAGCAGCCGCCCAGGGACCGAAGTCGAAAAACTGTTTTTT; CDR3aa: CASSRPGTEVEKLFF; abundance: many; v_gene: TRBV5-6; d_gene: NA; len: 15; j_gene: TRBJ1-4
CDR3nt: TGCAGCGTTGAAGATATCCCGGGGATGGGGGCCTACAATGAGCAGTTCTTC; CDR3aa: CSVEDIPGMGAYNEQFF; abundance: many; v_gene: TRBV29-1; d_gene: NA; len: 17; j_gene: TRBJ2-1
CDR3nt: TGTGCCAGCAGTTTAAAGGGGTCCTACGAGCAGTACTTC; CDR3aa: CASSLKGSYEQYF; abundance: many; v_gene: TRBV27; d_gene: NA; len: 13; j_gene: TRBJ2-7
CDR3nt: TGCAGTGCTAGATCCTGGCAAGATGAAAAACTGTTTTTT; CDR3aa: CSARSWQDEKLFF; abundance: NA; v_gene: TRBV20-1; d_gene: NA; len: 13; j_gene: TRBJ1-4
CDR3nt: TGTGCCAGCAGCGTAGGGGGTAGCGGGGGCTCCTACAATGAGCAGTTCTTC; CDR3aa: CASSVGGSGGSYNEQFF; abundance: many; v_gene: TRBV9; d_gene: TRBD2; len: 17; j_gene: TRBJ2-1
CDR3nt: TGCAGCGTTGAGGGGGATTCGAATGAAAAACTGTTTTTT; CDR3aa: CSVEGDSNEKLFF; abundance: few; v_gene: TRBV29-1; d_gene: NA; len: 13; j_gene: TRBJ1-4
CDR3nt: TGTGCCAGCAGCCCCTATGCTAGCGGGAGAGCGGCGAAGTTCTTC; CDR3aa: CASSPYASGRAAKFF; abundance: many; v_gene: TRBV3-1; d_gene: TRBD2; len: 15; j_gene: TRBJ2-1
CDR3nt: TGCAGTGCTGGGGGAGCGGGAGCTAGCACAGATACGCAGTATTTT; CDR3aa: CSAGGAGASTDTQYF; abundance: few; v_gene: TRBV20-1; d_gene: TRBD2; len: 15; j_gene: TRBJ2-3
CDR3nt: TGTGCCAGCAGCAGATTCCGGGACAGGGGCACCTACAATGAGCAGTTCTTC; CDR3aa: CASSRFRDRGTYNEQFF; abundance: many; v_gene: TRBV7-8; d_gene: TRBD1; len: 17; j_gene: TRBJ2-1
CDR3nt: TGCGCCAGCAGCTCCCCTCCGGGCACAGATACGCAGTATTTT; CDR3aa: CASSSPPGTDTQYF; abundance: many; v_gene: TRBV10-2; d_gene: NA; len: 14; j_gene: TRBJ2-3
CDR3nt: TGTGCCAGCAGCCCCCCGCCGGGACAGGGGACTAGCGGGATCGCCAATGAGCAGTTCTTC; CDR3aa: CASSPPPGQGTSGIANEQFF; abundance: few; v_gene: TRBV4-2; d_gene: TRBD2; len: 20; j_gene: TRBJ2-1
CDR3nt: TGCAGTGCTAGAGATGGACTAGCGGGAGTTGGCACAGATACGCAGTATTTT; CDR3aa: CSARDGLAGVGTDTQYF; abundance: few; v_gene: TRBV20-1; d_gene: TRBD2; len: 17; j_gene: TRBJ2-3
CDR3nt: TGCAGTGCCAGACAAACGGGAGCCAGAGAGACCCAGTACTTC; CDR3aa: CSARQTGARETQYF; abundance: NA; v_gene: TRBV20-1; d_gene: NA; len: 14; j_gene: TRBJ2-5
CDR3nt: TGCAGCGTTGTGCTCCTGAACACTGAAGCTTTCTTT; CDR3aa: CSVVLLNTEAFF; abundance: many; v_gene: TRBV29-1; d_gene: NA; len: 12; j_gene: TRBJ1-1
CDR3nt: TGTGCCAGTAGTGCACGCCGATCAACCGGGGAGCTGTTTTTT; CDR3aa: CASSARRSTGELFF; abundance: few; v_gene: TRBV19; d_gene: NA; len: 14; j_gene: TRBJ2-2
CDR3nt: TGTGCCAGCAGCGGCGGGAGCGGGAGTTACGATGAGCAGTTCTTC; CDR3aa: CASSGGSGSYDEQFF; abundance: NA; v_gene: TRBV9; d_gene: TRBD2; len: 15; j_gene: TRBJ2-1
CDR3nt: TGTGCCAGCCGGGCAGGGGGCGAAGAAAAACTGTTTTTT; CDR3aa: CASRAGGEEKLFF; abundance: many; v_gene: TRBV6-1; d_gene: TRBD1; len: 13; j_gene: TRBJ1-4